This T cell receptor beta chain was observed in a study of cytomegalovirus exposure and HLA in healthy donors. General study points: Later analysis revealed greater clonal expansion in HLA-associated TCR beta chains than in equally common others.

This clone was seen more than once but under ten times. The antigen is unknown. CDR1 MNHNY and CDR2 SVGAGI come from the germline V gene (reference sequence). CDR3 length: 14 amino acids. V gave up 6 bases and J gave up 1 base; unmatched junction bases: 3. The PCR employed 60 Vbeta primers together with 13 Jbeta primers. In the original processing: In a later analysis, some 80 million unique TCR beta chains included roughly 11 million shared by two or more donors. Assay: immunoSEQ multiplex PCR; the TCRdb copy retains only in-frame clones and omits some. V, J and clone size are those of that table, while D and trimming were read from the DNA. The table lists about 170,000 clones, approximately 78% of them singletons.

This rearrangement joins TRBV6-6 to TRBJ1-1; 9 bases are shared with TRBD1. Sequencing was performed on PBMCs. This clonotype was sampled from a human donor in good health. This CDR3 reads CASRRTGENTEAFF. CDR3 nucleotide sequence: TGTGCCAGCAGGAGGACAGGGGAGAACACTGAAGCTTTCTTT.